A single sample is the source of the 26 T cell receptor beta chains below, sequenced in a study of early T cells in non-severe SARS-CoV-2 infection. Via MiXCR, TCRdb re-called the 5' RACE reads, giving one row per CDR3 protein. Of tens of thousands of distinct CDR3 sequences detected, roughly an eighth appear once; the ten largest clones hold around 3%. The specimen sequenced was whole blood. The receptors shown here come from an adult who was a healthcare worker with PCR-confirmed SARS-CoV-2 infection or an uninfected control (not recorded which).

The CDR3 sequence: CASSPRTGPNEQFF. CDR3 nucleotide sequence: TGTGCCAGCAGCCCCCGGACAGGGCCCAATGAGCAGTTCTTC. J is TRBJ2-1 and V is TRBV3-1; 8 bases are shared with TRBD1. Germline V gene sequence: CDR1 LGHDT, CDR2 YNNKEL (reference sequence). V was clipped by 4 bases and J by 6 bases; unmatched bases: 5. The CDR3 loop spans 14 amino acids.

The chain links TRBV5-1 to TRBJ2-7; D is ambiguous. This CDR3 comprises 12 residues. V was shortened by 0 bases and J by 7 bases, with 8 bases between the two germline ends. The germline gives CDR1 SGHRS, CDR2 YFSETQ. CDR3 in DNA: TGCGCCAGCAGCTTGGACAGTCTTGAGCAGTACTTC. Protein sequence: CASSLDSLEQYF.

This clonotype was detected ten times or more. The rearrangement uses TRBV13 and TRBJ2-7; D is uncertain. Trimming removed 0 bases from V and 3 bases from J, with 9 bases in between. Germline V CDR1 and CDR2: PRHDT, FYEKMQ (reference sequence). The CDR3 loop spans 14 amino acids. As DNA, the CDR3 is TGTGCCAGCAGCTTAGGAGGAGTTAGCTACGAGCAGTACTTC. The encoded protein is CASSLGGVSYEQYF.

The table lists this clonotype with many counts. V is TRBV5-4 and J is TRBJ1-6; D is unresolved. Germline V CDR1 and CDR2: SGHNT, YYREEE (reference sequence). Trimming took off 0 bases at V and 4 bases at J, with 11 bases between the two ends. This CDR3 contains 16 residues. The CDR3 DNA follows: TGTGCCAGCAGCTTGGGAGGTGTAATATATAATTCACCCCTCCACTTT. Encoded protein: CASSLGGVIYNSPLHF.

This clonotype has more than one count but fewer than ten. V is TRBV2 and J is TRBJ1-5; D not resolved. Trimming shortened V by 3 bases and J by 1 base, and 13 bases separated the two germline ends. This CDR3 is 16 amino acids long. CDR1 and CDR2 from the germline V gene are SNHLY and FYNNEI. For the CDR3, the DNA is TGTGCCAGCAGTGACTCGGTAGGGTTCAGCAATCAGCCCCAGCATTTT. Translation gives CASSDSVGFSNQPQHF.

The sample holds a few counts of this clonotype. The V and J genes are TRBV18 and TRBJ2-3; 14 bases align to TRBD2. Per the germline V gene, CDR1 is KGHSH and CDR2 is LQKENI. This CDR3 comprises 18 residues. Trimming removed 1 base from V and 6 bases from J; junction bases left unmatched: 9. The CDR3 is CASSPQETSGGAGDTQYF. CDR3 nucleotides: TGTGCCAGCTCACCACAGGAGACTAGCGGGGGGGCCGGCGATACGCAGTATTTT.

V gene TRBV4-1 combines with J gene TRBJ2-5; D not certain. Trimming removed 4 bases at V and 2 bases at J, with 11 bases between. The CDR3 is made up of 14 amino acids. CDR1 is MGHRA, CDR2 YSYEKL, per germline. CDR3 DNA sequence: TGCGCCAGCAGCCCGAGGCACGCTCAAGAGACCCAGTACTTC. It yields the protein CASSPRHAQETQYF.

This rearrangement joins TRBV6-1 to TRBJ2-1, with D possibly matching TRBD2 (6 bases). Trimming left V 3 bases short and J 9 bases short, with 12 bases between. The germline V gene encodes CDR1 MNHNS and CDR2 SASEGT. The CDR3 contains 13 residues. The CDR3 here is CASSEGLLTEQFF. The CDR3 DNA reads as TGTGCCAGCAGTGAGGGACTCCTCACTGAGCAGTTCTTC.

Many counts were recorded for this clonotype. The chain combines TRBV29-1 with TRBJ1-1; the D is unclear. Trimming removed 7 bases at V and 2 bases at J, with 17 bases between. Germline lookup yields CDR1 SQVTM and CDR2 ANQGSEA. The CDR3 spans 14 residues. The CDR3 sequence is CSAPAASANTEAFF. CDR3 coding DNA: TGCAGCGCTCCGGCGGCCTCGGCAAACACTGAAGCTTTCTTT.

This clonotype occurred many times. The V and J genes are TRBV7-2 and TRBJ2-7, with 8 bases identical to TRBD1. V gave up 2 bases and J gave up 2 bases; unmatched junction bases: 2. This CDR3 is 14 amino acids long. Germline-derived CDR1 and CDR2 are SGHTA and FQGNSA. This chain's CDR3 is CASSLRTGTYEQYF. Written as DNA, the CDR3 is TGTGCCAGCAGCTTACGGACAGGGACCTACGAGCAGTACTTC. Full variable domain (rest looked up from reference TRBV7-2 and TRBJ2-7): GAGVSQSPSNKVTEKGKDVELRCDPISGHTALYWYRQSLGQGLEFLIYFQGNSAPDKSGLPSDRFSAERTGGSVSTLTIQRTQQEDSAVYLCASSLRTGTYEQYFGPGTRLTVT.

The V gene is TRBV12-2, the J gene TRBJ2-6. TRBV12-2 is labeled a pseudogene. The CDR3 is 21 residues long. The CDR3 reads CASRLLNPKGEATSGANVLTF. As DNA, the CDR3 is TGTGCAAGTCGCTTATTAAACCCTAAGGGTGAGGCCACGTCTGGGGCCAACGTCCTGACTTTC.

The rearrangement joins TRBV6-6 to TRBJ2-3; the match to TRBD2 covers 14 bases. Losses at the gene ends were 5 bases for V and 4 bases for J; bases not matched to a gene: 8. The CDR3 is 17 amino acids. Germline V gene data show CDR1 as MNHNY and CDR2 as SVGAGI (reference sequence). Here the CDR3 DNA reads TGTGCCAGCAGTCGACTAGCGGGGGGGCGAGGAGCAGATACGCAGTATTTT. Its translation: CASSRLAGGRGADTQYF.

This clonotype has ten or more counts. V usage is TRBV7-9 and J usage is TRBJ2-3, with TRBD1 as a possible D gene (6 bases). The CDR3 totals 13 residues. In germline, CDR1 is SEHNR, CDR2 FQNEAQ (reference sequence). The ends were cut back, 8 bases at V and 5 bases at J, with 14 bases in the middle. The CDR3 DNA is TGTGCCAGCGCCGTGGGGGCACAAGATACGCAGTATTTT. Translated, it gives CASAVGAQDTQYF.

The chain joins TRBV12-3 or TRBV12-4 to TRBJ2-1, with D unresolved. CDR3 length: 14 residues. V was trimmed by 5 bases and J by 0 bases, leaving 8 bases between them. The CDR3 loop reads CASSRRASYNEQFF. CDR3 sequence (DNA): TGTGCCAGCAGTCGTAGAGCCTCCTACAATGAGCAGTTCTTC.

V usage is TRBV29-1 and J usage is TRBJ2-7; a possible D gene is TRBD1 (5 bases). The length of the CDR3 is 12 residues. CDR1 and CDR2 from the germline V gene are SQVTM and ANQGSEA. Trimming removed 4 bases from V and 0 bases from J, with 7 bases in between. CDR3 sequence: CSVVTDSYEQYF. In nucleotides, the CDR3 is TGCAGCGTTGTGACAGACTCCTACGAGCAGTACTTC.

This clonotype was counted a few times. J is TRBJ2-7 and V is TRBV29-1, with a possible D match to TRBD2 (5 bases). The V end was cut by 4 bases, the J end by 1 base, with 8 bases between. Germline loops: CDR1 SQVTM, CDR2 ANQGSEA. CDR3 length: 12 residues. CDR3 coding DNA: TGCAGCGTTGGAAGGGAGTCCTACGAGCAGTACTTC. Translation gives CSVGRESYEQYF.

The chain combines TRBV4-1 with TRBJ1-3; D not resolved. Trimming shortened V by 5 bases and J by 2 bases, and 16 bases separated the two germline ends. The CDR3 has 16 residues. The germline CDR1 and CDR2 sequences are MGHRA and YSYEKL. CDR3 DNA: TGCGCCAGCAGCGAGAAAGGGATATTCGCTGGAAACACCATATATTTT. It encodes CASSEKGIFAGNTIYF.

The rearrangement uses TRBV6-1 and TRBJ2-4, with D unclear. V dropped 7 bases and J dropped 1 base, with 14 bases sitting between them. Germline CDR1 is MNHNS and CDR2 is SASEGT. The CDR3 extends over 15 amino acids. The DNA for the CDR3 is TGTGCCAGCACCCCCCAGGCGGCGGCCAAAAACATTCAGTACTTC. Translating it yields CASTPQAAAKNIQYF.

V gene TRBV29-1 combines with J gene TRBJ2-7, with TRBD1 identical over 7 bases. V dropped 6 bases and J dropped 2; count of bases not matched to a gene: 4. Germline CDR1 and CDR2: SQVTM and ANQGSEA. The CDR3 runs to 12 residues. DNA for the CDR3: TGCAGCGTACAGGGGTCTACCTACGAGCAGTACTTC. As protein: CSVQGSTYEQYF.

This clonotype was observed many times. The chain uses TRBV3-1 and TRBJ2-7; no reliable D call. CDR1 LGHDT and CDR2 YNNKEL come from the germline V gene (reference sequence). This CDR3 region has 15 residues. V was shortened by 2 bases and J by 7 bases, with 18 bases between the two germline ends. The CDR3 here is CASSQSFWRSEEQYF. CDR3 bases: TGTGCCAGCAGCCAATCCTTTTGGCGATCCGAGGAGCAGTACTTC.

In DNA, the CDR3 is TGTGCCAGCAGCAAATCTTACAGGGACTTGGAGACCCAGTACTTC. Translated, it gives CASSKSYRDLETQYF. The V call is TRBV21-1, the J call TRBJ2-5; TRBD1 is the table's D call and was not checked against the DNA. TRBV21-1 is noted as a pseudogene. CDR3 length: 15 amino acids.

This clonotype was seen a handful of times. The rearrangement uses TRBV7-8 and TRBJ2-3; 7 bases line up with TRBD2. The CDR3 is 13 amino acids. Germline V gene lookup returns CDR1 SGHVS and CDR2 FQNEAQ. Unmatched junction bases numbered 3, after V lost 8 bases and J lost 1 base. CDR3 loop: CASGGDRTDTQYF. The CDR3 DNA reads as TGTGCCAGCGGGGGGGACCGCACAGATACGCAGTATTTT.

This clonotype was detected ten times or more. V is TRBV29-1 and J is TRBJ2-3; no clear D gene. Per the germline V gene, CDR1 is SQVTM and CDR2 is ANQGSEA. Trimming shortened V by 4 bases and J by 3 bases, and 2 bases separated the two germline ends. This CDR3 is 10 amino acids long. CDR3 sequence (DNA): TGCAGCGTTGTGACAGATACGCAGTATTTT. Amino acid sequence: CSVVTDTQYF.

There are many counts of this clonotype. In DNA form, the CDR3 reads TGTGCCAGTAGTCTAAGACACAACCTAGCCAAAAACATTCAGTACTTC. Protein product: CASSLRHNLAKNIQYF. The J gene is TRBJ2-4, the V gene TRBV19; D is unresolved. The CDR3 consists of 16 residues. Trimming cost V 5 bases and J 0 bases, with 14 bases left between them. Per the germline V gene, CDR1 is LNHDA and CDR2 is SQIVND (reference sequence).

This clonotype was seen more than once but under ten times. The rearrangement joins TRBV11-2 to TRBJ2-1, with a weak D call TRBD2 (6 bases). Trimming cost V 1 base and J 3 bases, with 13 bases left between them. From germline, CDR1 is SGHAT and CDR2 FQNNGV. The length of the CDR3 is 16 residues. CDR3 loop: CASSLVGDFNYNEQFF. The CDR3 DNA sequence: TGTGCCAGCAGCTTAGTCGGGGACTTCAACTACAATGAGCAGTTCTTC.

This clonotype was seen a few times. The J gene is TRBJ1-5, the V gene TRBV20-1; TRBD1 matches 7 bases. CDR3 length: 15 amino acids. V trimming: 2 bases; J trimming: 4 bases; junction bases outside the gene matches: 8. Germline loops: CDR1 DFQATT, CDR2 SNEGSKA (reference sequence). CDR3 DNA: TGCAGTGCTAGAAGACAGGGAGTAAAGAATCAGCCCCAGCATTTT. It codes for CSARRQGVKNQPQHF.